Listed below are T cell receptor beta chains from one sample, sequenced in a study of blood T cell repertoires in COVID-19. The assay was immunoSEQ multiplex PCR, and TCRdb's table has in-frame clones only and misses some. This table holds 68,000 or so clones, roughly 82% found once. Sequencing input: peripheral blood. The receptors originated from a human donor in a cohort sampled during active COVID-19. The CDR3 runs from the conserved cysteine through the conserved F or W. The D gene is left open where the match is weak. Clone size is shown for a subset of rows, as once, few, many or a class of expanded clone.

once	TRBD2	TRBJ2-2	TRBV3-1/TRBV3-2	CASSLRGGRGERELFF	TGTGCCAGCAGCCTTAGAGGCGGGAGAGGGGAGAGGGAGCTGTTTTTT
-	TRBD2	TRBJ2-1	TRBV6-4	CASSPLAGGGSYNEQFF	TGTGCCAGCAGTCCTCTAGCTGGCGGGGGGTCCTACAATGAGCAGTTCTTC
-	-	TRBJ1-5	TRBV6-1	CASSGTARGGSQPQHF	TGTGCCAGCAGTGGGACAGCCCGGGGCGGTAGTCAGCCCCAGCATTTT
-	TRBD2	TRBJ2-3	TRBV27	CASAPGGGTATQYF	TGTGCCAGTGCCCCCGGGGGGGGCACGGCTACGCAGTATTTT
few	TRBD1	TRBJ2-3	TRBV19	CASSDRGGTDTQYF	TGTGCCAGTAGTGACAGGGGGGGAACAGATACGCAGTATTTT
-	TRBD1	TRBJ1-4	TRBV7-9	CASSTGTGVGEKLFF	TGTGCCAGCAGCACAGGGACAGGGGTGGGTGAAAAACTGTTTTTT
-	TRBD2	TRBJ2-4	TRBV15	CATSRVLAGTKDF	TGTGCCACCAGCAGAGTATTAGCGGGGACCAAGGACTTC
once	-	TRBJ1-5	TRBV2	CASSVLPERQPQHF	TGTGCCAGCAGTGTACTTCCCGAAAGACAGCCCCAGCATTTT
-	-	TRBJ2-6	TRBV4-2	CASSQDMGAGGANVLTF	TGTGCCAGCAGCCAAGATATGGGGGCTGGTGGGGCCAACGTCCTGACTTTC
-	-	TRBJ2-1	TRBV11-3	CASSGVDEQFF	TGTGCCAGCAGCGGAGTGGATGAGCAGTTCTTC
-	-	TRBJ2-5	TRBV6-2/TRBV6-3	CASSYSIQGSATQYF	TGTGCCAGCAGTTACTCGATCCAGGGAAGCGCGACCCAGTACTTC
-	TRBD1	TRBJ2-3	TRBV29-1	CSVDTGDVNTQYF	TGCAGCGTTGATACAGGGGACGTGAATACGCAGTATTTT
-	TRBD1	TRBJ1-6	TRBV28	CASSSRTGGLNSPLHF	TGTGCCAGCAGTTCTCGGACAGGGGGTCTGAATTCACCCCTCCACTTT
-	-	TRBJ1-6	TRBV6-5	CASSYSTGEDPLHF	TGTGCCAGCAGTTACTCCACAGGAGAGGACCCCCTCCACTTT
-	-	TRBJ1-1	TRBV13	CASSPPGRNFTEAFF	TGTGCCAGCAGCCCCCCCGGGAGGAATTTCACTGAAGCTTTCTTT
-	-	TRBJ1-4	TRBV28	CASSLTGEKLFF	TGTGCCAGCAGTTTAACCGGGGAAAAACTGTTTTTT
-	TRBD1	TRBJ1-5	TRBV7-2	CASSGVQGGQPQHF	TGTGCCAGCAGCGGGGTACAGGGGGGTCAGCCCCAGCATTTT
-	-	TRBJ1-5	TRBV7-8	CASSSGLGLEAQHF	TGTGCCAGCAGCTCTGGACTCGGGTTGGAGGCCCAGCATTTT
few	TRBD1	TRBJ2-1	TRBV7-9	CASSQRQGRLFDEQFF	TGTGCCAGCAGCCAGAGACAGGGCCGACTATTTGATGAGCAGTTCTTC
-	TRBD1	TRBJ2-1	TRBV11-3	CASSLRGTGGNEQFF	TGTGCCAGCAGCTTAAGGGGGACAGGGGGCAATGAGCAGTTCTTC
-	-	TRBJ1-1	TRBV6-1	CASSHLNTEAFF	TGTGCCAGCAGCCACTTGAACACTGAAGCTTTCTTT
-	-	TRBJ1-3	TRBV5-1	CASSLDWTAGNTIYF	TGCGCCAGCAGCTTGGATTGGACAGCTGGAAACACCATATATTTT